This is a list of T cell receptor beta chains from one sample in a study of beta chain features in type 1 diabetes. Sequencing was performed with immunoSEQ multiplex PCR; in TCRdb, only in-frame clones are kept and a portion is missing. This sample has under 450,000 clones, with about 15% found just once. The specimen was naive CD4+ T cells from blood. These TCRs come from a woman aged 18-29 years in good health. The CDR3 runs from the conserved cysteine through the conserved F or W. A D gene is named only where the DNA matches it firmly. A row's size may be missing; if present it is once, few, many or a size class.

D | size | J | V | CDR3 | DNA
TRBD1 | few | TRBJ1-5 | TRBV28 | CASSLGTGVANQPQHF | TGTGCCAGCAGTCTAGGGACAGGGGTAGCCAATCAGCCCCAGCATTTT
- | few | TRBJ2-1 | TRBV7-9 | CASSLGLTSDEQFF | TGTGCCAGCAGCTTGGGACTTACGTCCGATGAGCAGTTCTTC
TRBD1 | few | TRBJ2-5 | TRBV2 | CASDSRGTGEETQYF | TGTGCCAGCGACTCAAGGGGGACAGGGGAAGAGACCCAGTACTTC
- | - | TRBJ1-2 | TRBV7-9 | CASSPPQGSYGYTF | TGTGCCAGCAGCCCACCACAGGGATCCTATGGCTACACCTTC
TRBD2 | few | TRBJ2-3 | TRBV30 | CAWRSSGSSADTQYF | TGTGCCTGGAGATCTAGCGGGAGTTCAGCGGATACGCAGTATTTT
TRBD2 | - | TRBJ2-7 | TRBV5-4 | CASSPPLAGGGGEQYF | TGTGCCAGCAGTCCACCCCTAGCGGGAGGCGGCGGCGAGCAGTACTTC
- | - | TRBJ2-3 | TRBV30 | CAWKSGLNTDTQYF | TGTGCCTGGAAGAGCGGCCTAAACACAGATACGCAGTATTTT
- | few | TRBJ1-2 | TRBV7-9 | CASSPESTEGYTF | TGTGCCAGCAGCCCAGAATCAACAGAAGGCTACACCTTC
- | - | TRBJ1-1 | TRBV28 | CASSQGGDTEAFF | TGTGCCAGCAGTCAAGGGGGGGACACTGAAGCTTTCTTT
- | - | TRBJ2-2 | TRBV4-2 | CASSRDFANTGELFF | TGTGCCAGCAGCCGGGACTTCGCGAACACCGGGGAGCTGTTTTTT
- | few | TRBJ1-1 | TRBV28 | CASSTEGTEAFF | TGTGCCAGCTCCACAGAGGGCACTGAAGCTTTCTTT
- | - | TRBJ1-4 | TRBV27 | CASSSHRVSANEKLFF | TGTGCCAGCAGTTCCCACAGGGTTTCGGCTAATGAAAAACTGTTTTTT
TRBD1 | few | TRBJ1-1 | TRBV5-1 | CASSPGQGKEAFF | TGCGCCAGCAGCCCAGGACAGGGGAAAGAAGCTTTCTTT
- | - | TRBJ2-1 | TRBV9 | CASSEFVGEQFF | TGTGCCAGCAGCGAGTTCGTGGGCGAGCAGTTCTTC
TRBD1 | - | TRBJ1-4 | TRBV25-1 | CASSETGGEKLFF | TGTGCCAGCAGTGAAACAGGGGGAGAAAAACTGTTTTTT
TRBD2 | - | TRBJ2-3 | TRBV9 | CASSATSGMSTDTQYF | TGTGCCAGCAGCGCGACTAGCGGGATGTCCACAGATACGCAGTATTTT
- | few | TRBJ2-2 | TRBV7-2 | CASSLASIPNTGELFF | TGTGCCAGCAGCTTAGCGTCCATCCCGAACACCGGGGAGCTGTTTTTT
- | - | TRBJ1-2 | TRBV9 | CASSAAQGPYGYTF | TGTGCCAGCAGCGCAGCGCAGGGTCCCTATGGCTACACCTTC
TRBD2 | - | TRBJ2-1 | TRBV28 | CASSSRLAGTYNEQFF | TGTGCCAGCAGTTCGAGACTAGCGGGGACCTACAATGAGCAGTTCTTC
- | - | TRBJ2-1 | TRBV5-1 | CASSFGQGGNEQFF | TGCGCCAGCAGCTTCGGCCAGGGTGGCAATGAGCAGTTCTTC
- | few | TRBJ1-5 | TRBV19 | CASSSTRVSRDQPQHF | TGTGCCAGTAGCTCTACAAGGGTTTCCAGGGATCAGCCCCAGCATTTT
- | - | TRBJ2-2 | TRBV9 | CASSGASGELFF | TGTGCCAGCAGCGGAGCTTCGGGGGAGCTGTTTTTT
- | few | TRBJ1-1 | TRBV27 | CASRRQSNTEAFF | TGTGCCAGCAGGCGCCAAAGTAACACTGAAGCTTTCTTT
TRBD1 | few | TRBJ1-5 | TRBV19 | CASSDRGGSYSNQPQHF | TGTGCCAGTAGTGACAGGGGTGGCTCTTATAGCAATCAGCCCCAGCATTTT
TRBD1 | - | TRBJ1-2 | TRBV25-1 | CASSEYLRGDGYTF | TGTGCCAGCAGTGAATACCTCAGGGGGGATGGCTACACCTTC
TRBD2 | few | TRBJ2-7 | TRBV29-1 | CSVQTSGSPYEQYF | TGCAGCGTTCAGACTAGCGGGAGCCCCTACGAGCAGTACTTC
TRBD2 | - | TRBJ2-3 | TRBV7-2 | CASSRTSASTDTQYF | TGTGCCAGCAGTCGGACTAGCGCTAGCACAGATACGCAGTATTTT
TRBD1 | once | TRBJ1-4 | TRBV7-9 | CASSRQGPNEKLFF | TGTGCCAGCAGCAGACAGGGGCCTAATGAAAAACTGTTTTTT
TRBD1 | - | TRBJ1-3 | TRBV6-5 | CASSYGGQPGNTIYF | TGTGCCAGCAGTTACGGGGGACAGCCGGGAAACACCATATATTTT
- | few | TRBJ2-3 | TRBV7-7 | CASSLGGASTDTQYF | TGTGCTAGCAGCTTAGGCGGGGCAAGCACAGATACGCAGTATTTT
- | few | TRBJ1-2 | TRBV4-2 | CASSQVSLERAGYTF | TGTGCCAGCAGCCAAGTCTCCCTCGAGCGAGCCGGCTACACCTTC
- | - | TRBJ2-7 | TRBV5-1 | CASSLGQDFSEQYF | TGCGCCAGCAGCTTGGGCCAGGACTTCAGCGAGCAGTACTTC
TRBD2 | few | TRBJ2-4 | TRBV6-5 | CASSYVSGKWYF | TGTGCCAGCAGTTACGTGAGCGGGAAATGGTACTTC
- | - | TRBJ1-5 | TRBV7-9 | CASSLGLGGGYHQPQHF | TGTGCCAGCAGCTTAGGTTTGGGCGGGGGTTATCATCAGCCCCAGCATTTT
TRBD2 | - | TRBJ2-1 | TRBV18 | CASSLGTSPYNEQFF | TGTGCCAGCTCACTTGGGACTAGCCCTTACAATGAGCAGTTCTTC
TRBD2 | - | TRBJ2-1 | TRBV19 | CASNGLATEQFF | TGTGCCAGTAACGGACTAGCGACTGAGCAGTTCTTC
- | few | TRBJ2-7 | TRBV7-6 | CASSLARGKRSYEQYF | TGTGCCAGCAGCTTAGCGAGAGGGAAGAGGTCCTACGAGCAGTACTTC
TRBD1 | few | TRBJ1-2 | TRBV27 | CATSFDRGNYGYTF | TGTGCCACCTCCTTCGACAGGGGGAACTATGGCTACACCTTC
- | - | TRBJ2-5 | TRBV7-7 | CASSLAGLNQETQYF | TGTGCCAGCAGCTTAGCGGGACTTAATCAAGAGACCCAGTACTTC
TRBD1 | - | TRBJ1-3 | TRBV6-1 | CASSARQGARSGNTIYF | TGTGCCAGCAGTGCCAGACAGGGGGCGAGATCTGGAAACACCATATATTTT
- | - | TRBJ1-2 | TRBV7-9 | CASSPQTDGYTF | TGTGCCAGCAGCCCCCAGACTGATGGCTACACCTTC
- | - | TRBJ2-7 | TRBV5-6 | CASTRTLGAYEQYF | TGTGCCAGCACCCGGACATTAGGAGCCTACGAGCAGTACTTC
TRBD2 | - | TRBJ2-5 | TRBV7-8 | CASSISGSETQYF | TGTGCCAGCAGCATCAGCGGGAGTGAGACCCAGTACTTC
TRBD1 | - | TRBJ2-1 | TRBV18 | CASSPRGQNNEQFF | TGTGCCAGCTCACCAAGGGGACAGAACAATGAGCAGTTCTTC
- | - | TRBJ1-4 | TRBV4-1 | CASSTRQDLTNEKLFF | TGCGCCAGCAGCACTCGACAGGATTTAACTAATGAAAAACTGTTTTTT
TRBD2 | - | TRBJ2-3 | TRBV18 | CASSPSSGGTDTQYF | TGTGCCAGCTCACCATCTAGCGGGGGCACAGATACGCAGTATTTT